The 6 T cell receptor beta chains listed next were all sequenced from one sample in a study of blood T cell repertoires in COVID-19. Generated by immunoSEQ multiplex PCR, the TCRdb table keeps only in-frame clones and is missing some. The repertoire holds about 55,000 clones, with over 75% as singletons. Material for sequencing was peripheral blood. Every receptor here comes from a human donor with active COVID-19. The donor label of this sample is uncertain.

The chain employs TRBV7-9 and TRBJ2-1, with TRBD1 matching over 10 bases. The germline gives CDR1 SEHNR, CDR2 FQNEAQ (reference sequence). V lost 5 bases, J lost 10 bases, and 11 bases stayed unmatched. This CDR3 contains 15 residues. As DNA, the CDR3 is TGTGCCAGCAGCCCCTGGGACAGGGGAGGGAGGGAGCAGTTCTTC. The encoded protein is CASSPWDRGGREQFF.

V and J are TRBV12-5 and TRBJ2-5; TRBD2 aligns across 7 bases. Germline trimming cut 5 bases from V and 4 bases from J; bases unmatched to any gene: 7. This CDR3 spans 14 amino acids. CDR1 LGHNT and CDR2 FRNRAP come from the germline V gene. CDR3 DNA: TGTGCTAGTGGTCGGCAGTCGGGGGGAGAGACCCAGTACTTC. It is translated as CASGRQSGGETQYF.

The J gene is TRBJ2-2, the V gene TRBV19; 9 bases are a match to TRBD2. Germline CDR1 reads LNHDA; CDR2 reads SQIVND (reference sequence). V was clipped by 3 bases and J by 2 bases; unmatched bases: 4. This CDR3 has 16 residues. CDR3 amino acids: CASSMASGENTGELFF. CDR3 in DNA: TGTGCCAGTAGTATGGCTAGCGGGGAAAACACCGGGGAGCTGTTTTTT. Filled out from reference TRBV19 and TRBJ2-2, the complete variable domain reads DGGITQSPKYLFRKEGQNVTLSCEQNLNHDAMYWYRQDPGQGLRLIYYSQIVNDFQKGDIAEGYSVSREKKESFPLTVTSAQKNPTAFYLCASSMASGENTGELFFGEGSRLTVL.

CDR3 loop: CASSTTQGGGQFF. Written as DNA, the CDR3 is TGTGCCAGCAGTACCACACAGGGGGGTGGACAGTTCTTC. The chain carries TRBV25-1 and TRBJ2-1, with TRBD1 matching over 8 bases. The CDR3 contains 13 residues. Germline-derived CDR1 and CDR2 are MGHDK and SYGVNS. Trimming removed 5 bases from V and 13 bases from J; junction bases left unmatched: 10.

The J gene is TRBJ1-4, the V gene TRBV10-3; no reliable D call. Germline CDR1 ENHRY, CDR2 SYGVKD. With 4 bases removed from V and 7 bases from J, the gap between germline ends came to 10 bases. The CDR3 runs 13 residues. CDR3 sequence (DNA): TGTGCCATCAGTGGGTCAGTGAGTGAAAAACTGTTTTTT. The encoded protein is CAISGSVSEKLFF.

In the case of this clone: The sample has other DNA sequences that encode this CDR3 too. The genes are TRBV27 and TRBJ2-7; no definite D call. The CDR3 totals 12 residues. Germline V gene sequence: CDR1 MNHEY, CDR2 SMNVEV (reference sequence). V gave up 6 bases and J gave up 1 base, with 7 bases separating them. The CDR3 sequence is CASSPGSYEQYF. Here the CDR3 DNA reads TGTGCCAGCAGCCCCGGGTCCTACGAGCAGTACTTC.